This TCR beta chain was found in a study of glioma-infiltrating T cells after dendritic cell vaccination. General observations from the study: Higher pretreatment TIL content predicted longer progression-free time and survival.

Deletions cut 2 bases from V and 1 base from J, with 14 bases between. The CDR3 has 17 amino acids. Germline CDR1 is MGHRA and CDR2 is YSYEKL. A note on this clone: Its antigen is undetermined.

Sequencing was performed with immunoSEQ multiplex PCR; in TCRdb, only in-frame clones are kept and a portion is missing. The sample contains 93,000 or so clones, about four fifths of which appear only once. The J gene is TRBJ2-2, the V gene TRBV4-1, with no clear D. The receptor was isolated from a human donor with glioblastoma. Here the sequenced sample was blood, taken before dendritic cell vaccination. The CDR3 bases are TGCGCCAGCAGCCAAATCGGATTCAGGCTGAACACCGGGGAGCTGTTTTTT. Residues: CASSQIGFRLNTGELFF.